A selection of T cell receptor beta chains follows, all from one sample in a study of beta chain features in type 1 diabetes. Libraries were prepared by immunoSEQ multiplex PCR; TCRdb keeps only in-frame clonotypes and omits some of them. This repertoire shows 640,000 or so clones, over 11% found once; its top ten account for nearly 0.04%. Sequenced: naive CD4+ T cells from blood. Receptor source: a young man with type 1 diabetes. CDR3s include the opening cysteine and the closing phenylalanine or tryptophan. D genes are given only for firm matches. Where a row states a size, it is once, few, many or the class of an expanded clone; other rows omit it.

d_call clone_size j_call v_call cdr3_nt cdr3_aa
TRBD1 few TRBJ1-6 TRBV27 TGTGCCAGCAGGACCGACAGGGATAGTTCACCCCTCCACTTT CASRTDRDSSPLHF
TRBD2 few TRBJ2-7 TRBV6-1 TGTGCCAGCATTCTGACTAGCGGTGCCACCTACGAGCAGTACTTC CASILTSGATYEQYF
TRBD1 - TRBJ1-2 TRBV7-6 TGTGCCAGCAGCTCATATCGGGACAGTAGAAACTATGGCTACACCTTC CASSSYRDSRNYGYTF
TRBD2 few TRBJ2-4 TRBV4-2 TGTGCCAGCAGCCCGTCTCCGACTAGCGGGGGGGCCGGTAACATTCAGTACTTC CASSPSPTSGGAGNIQYF
TRBD1 few TRBJ2-3 TRBV28 TGTGCCAGCAGACTACAGGGGACAGATACGCAGTATTTT CASRLQGTDTQYF
- once TRBJ2-1 TRBV15 TGTGCCACCAGCGCCCGGTCCGACTACAATGAGCAGTTCTTC CATSARSDYNEQFF
- - TRBJ2-5 TRBV19 TGTGCCAGTAAACCCGCAGGGCCGATGGAGACCCAGTACTTC CASKPAGPMETQYF
TRBD2 - TRBJ2-3 TRBV10-1 TGCGCCAGCAGTGGGGGCGGGAGCGGTGCAGATACGCAGTATTTT CASSGGGSGADTQYF
- few TRBJ1-1 TRBV11-3 TGTGCCAGCAGCTTAGAGGTGGGGGCTGAAGCTTTCTTT CASSLEVGAEAFF
TRBD1 - TRBJ2-3 TRBV29-1 TGCAGCGTGTCGGGACAGGGGTTTTCCGGCACAGATACGCAGTATTTT CSVSGQGFSGTDTQYF
- few TRBJ1-1 TRBV6-1 TGTGCCAGCAGGGGGACAATGAACACTGAAGCTTTCTTT CASRGTMNTEAFF
- - TRBJ2-1 TRBV28 TGTGCCAGCAACCTCCAGGGCAATGAGCAGTTCTTC CASNLQGNEQFF
TRBD2 - TRBJ2-1 TRBV25-1 TGTGCCAGCCGTCAGGCGGGGGGGTCCTACAATGAGCAGTTCTTC CASRQAGGSYNEQFF
TRBD1 - TRBJ2-1 TRBV10-3 TGTGCCATCAGTGAGCCCGGGACAGGGGGCTTCAGCTCCTACAATGAGCAGTTCTTC CAISEPGTGGFSSYNEQFF
- - TRBJ2-7 TRBV18 TGTGCCAGCTCACCAGACACCACGGGCGTCGAGCAGTACTTC CASSPDTTGVEQYF
TRBD2 - TRBJ2-5 TRBV4-1 TGCGCCAGCAGCGCCCGTTCCCCCGGGAGGGCTCGCCCGGAGACCCAGTACTTC CASSARSPGRARPETQYF
- - TRBJ2-5 TRBV6-5 TGTGCCAGCAGTTACCATGCGGTGGGTAGCTCGGCCCAGTACTTC CASSYHAVGSSAQYF
- - TRBJ2-4 TRBV19 TGTGCCAGTAGCCCCCGCCGGCTAGCCAAAAACATTCAGTACTTC CASSPRRLAKNIQYF
TRBD1 few TRBJ1-1 TRBV5-6 TGTGCCAGCAGCACGGACAGGTACACTGAAGCTTTCTTT CASSTDRYTEAFF
- few TRBJ2-2 TRBV7-3 TGTGCCAGCAGCCCACTGACTATTGCCGGGGAGCTGTTTTTT CASSPLTIAGELFF
TRBD2 few TRBJ2-6 TRBV29-1 TGCAGCGTTGAAGCTTCGGGGGGCTCTGGGGCCAACGTCCTGACTTTC CSVEASGGSGANVLTF
TRBD1 - TRBJ2-7 TRBV6-5 TGTGCCAGCAGTTACCGACAGGGGCACGAGCAGTACTTC CASSYRQGHEQYF
- few TRBJ2-2 TRBV5-1 TGCGCCAGCAGCTTGGCTACTCTCAAGGCGAACACCGGGGAGCTGTTTTTT CASSLATLKANTGELFF
- - TRBJ2-4 TRBV11-2 TGTGCCAGCAGCTTAGTGTCCGTGAGATATTATCGCGAAAACATTCAGTACTTC CASSLVSVRYYRENIQYF
- - TRBJ1-6 TRBV10-3 TGTGCCATTTCTACAGCGAATTCACCCCTCCACTTT CAISTANSPLHF
- - TRBJ2-2 TRBV2 TGTGCCAGCAGTAATACCGGGACGGTGAACACCGGGGAGCTGTTTTTT CASSNTGTVNTGELFF
- - TRBJ2-5 TRBV10-1 TGCGCCAGCAGTGAGTCCATGGCAGGAAAAGAGACCCAGTACTTC CASSESMAGKETQYF
- - TRBJ1-4 TRBV25-1 TGTGCCAGCAGTGAACGGGCTGAGGCTAATGAAAAACTGTTTTTT CASSERAEANEKLFF
- - TRBJ2-5 TRBV5-1 TGCGCCAGCAGCTATCTACAGGGCCAAGAGACCCAGTACTTC CASSYLQGQETQYF
TRBD2 - TRBJ2-3 TRBV15 TGTGCCACCAGCAGAGATTCTATGCGGGAGGGCATTACAGATACGCAGTATTTT CATSRDSMREGITDTQYF
- few TRBJ1-1 TRBV7-2 TGTGCCAGCAGCTTAGTGGTAGTGAACACTGAAGCTTTCTTT CASSLVVVNTEAFF
- - TRBJ2-7 TRBV5-1 TGCGCCAGCAGCTTGGCCAAAGGAAACAGGATCTCCTACGAGCAGTACTTC CASSLAKGNRISYEQYF
- - TRBJ2-3 TRBV5-1 TGCGCCAGCAGCTTGGCCAGTGCCTACACAGATACGCAGTATTTT CASSLASAYTDTQYF
TRBD1 few TRBJ1-2 TRBV11-2 TGTGCCAGCAGCTTAACGGACAGGGCTAACTATGGCTACACCTTC CASSLTDRANYGYTF
- - TRBJ2-7 TRBV7-3 TGTGCCAGCAGCCCTAGCTCCTACGTGAAGCAGTACTTC CASSPSSYVKQYF
- - TRBJ1-1 TRBV19 TGTGCCAGTAGTCCCCACCACGAGAACACTGAAGCTTTCTTT CASSPHHENTEAFF
- - TRBJ2-4 TRBV28 TGTGCCAGCAGTTTGGGGAGAGCCAAAAACATTCAGTACTTC CASSLGRAKNIQYF
- - TRBJ2-5 TRBV9 TGTGCCAGCAGCCCGACCGGGACACTGGGGGAGACCCAGTACTTC CASSPTGTLGETQYF
- - TRBJ2-3 TRBV9 TGTGCCAGCAGCGTAACGGCGGGAAGCACAGATACGCAGTATTTT CASSVTAGSTDTQYF
- few TRBJ2-1 TRBV28 TGTGCCAGCAGTGGGGGGACAGTCTCTCAGTTCTTC CASSGGTVSQFF
- few TRBJ1-2 TRBV28 TGTGCCAGCAGTTTGGTAGGGCGAGACTATGGCTACACCTTC CASSLVGRDYGYTF
- - TRBJ1-1 TRBV14 TGTGCCAGCAGCGACAGCCTCAACACTGAAGCTTTCTTT CASSDSLNTEAFF
- few TRBJ2-7 TRBV27 TGTGCCAGCAGTTGGAGGGGCTCCTACGAGCAGTACTTC CASSWRGSYEQYF
- few TRBJ2-5 TRBV5-1 TGCGCCAGCAGCTTAACAACGGACCAAGAGACCCAGTACTTC CASSLTTDQETQYF
- once TRBJ1-3 TRBV5-1 TGCGCCAGCAGCTTGACCGGGACCGTCGGAAACACCATATATTTT CASSLTGTVGNTIYF
- - TRBJ2-6 TRBV6-9 TGTGCCAGCAGTTACCTAAGGAACAGGTCTCATGGGGCCAACGTCCTGACTTTC CASSYLRNRSHGANVLTF
- few TRBJ2-3 TRBV18 TGTGCCAGCTCACCATCTCAAGCAACAGATACGCAGTATTTT CASSPSQATDTQYF
TRBD1 - TRBJ1-1 TRBV30 TGTGCCTGGAGAGCGACAGGGGTTACTGAAGCTTTCTTT CAWRATGVTEAFF
- few TRBJ1-2 TRBV7-9 TGTGCCAGCCGGAAACTGGGAGGGTCGTTTGATAACTATGGCTACACCTTC CASRKLGGSFDNYGYTF
- few TRBJ1-3 TRBV4-2 TGTGCCAGCAGCCTAGACGGACTAGACTCTGGAAACACCATATATTTT CASSLDGLDSGNTIYF
TRBD1 - TRBJ1-2 TRBV29-1 TGCAGCGTAGAACAGGGGGTAGGCTATGGCTACACCTTC CSVEQGVGYGYTF
- few TRBJ2-4 TRBV5-1 TGCGCCAGCAGCTTGGGTATCGGGGCGGAGGGCATTCAGTACTTC CASSLGIGAEGIQYF
- - TRBJ1-3 TRBV7-9 TGTGCCAGCAGCCTCGACACCTCTGGAAACACCATATATTTT CASSLDTSGNTIYF
- - TRBJ1-2 TRBV14 TGTGCCAGCAGCCAAGTTTGGGGAAATGGCTACACCTTC CASSQVWGNGYTF
TRBD1 - TRBJ1-2 TRBV18 TGTGCCAGCTCACCACGGGACAGGGGAGTCGCCTATGGCTACACCTTC CASSPRDRGVAYGYTF
- few TRBJ2-3 TRBV4-1 TGCGCCAGCAGCCAAGAGGGGGGAACTAGCAGCACAGATACGCAGTATTTT CASSQEGGTSSTDTQYF
TRBD1 - TRBJ2-3 TRBV7-2 TGTGCCAGCAGCTTAGGCGAACGGACAGGGATTTTTGATACGCAGTATTTT CASSLGERTGIFDTQYF
- - TRBJ2-1 TRBV7-2 TGTGCCAGCAGCTTAGCTTCCCTGGGCCTTCACGAGCAGTTCTTC CASSLASLGLHEQFF
- - TRBJ2-2 TRBV7-9 TGTGCCAGCAGTTACGATTGGATCGGCGGGGAGCTGTTTTTT CASSYDWIGGELFF
TRBD1 few TRBJ2-1 TRBV12-5 TGTGCTAGTGGTTTGGGGGACAGCTACAATGAGCAGTTCTTC CASGLGDSYNEQFF